This entry concerns a single T cell receptor (beta chain). The antigen remains undetermined. Germline CDR1 SNHLY, CDR2 FYNNEI. V shed 6 bases and J shed 1 base, with 13 bases lying between them. This CDR3 region has 15 residues. Use of 60 Vbeta and 13 Jbeta primers characterized the PCR. TCRdb's table, derived via immunoSEQ multiplex PCR, lists solely in-frame clones and lacks some. The data contain fewer than 250,000 clones, around 80% of them singletons. This sample stems from a study of cytomegalovirus exposure and HLA in healthy donors. Study-level points and caveats: Among CMV-associated TCR beta chains, most appeared HLA-restricted in a later analysis.

The TCR sequence derives from a man aged 30 to 39 in good health and CMV-seronegative. The chain is built from TRBV2 and TRBJ1-5; D is perhaps TRBD1 (5 bases). Sequencing used PBMCs. The CDR3 sequence: CASSPSPGSNQPQHF. CDR3 sequence (DNA): TGTGCCAGCAGCCCCTCCCCAGGGAGCAATCAGCCCCAGCATTTT.